This TCR beta chain was sequenced for a study of CD8+CD57+ T cells in acquired aplastic anemia. Study-level points and caveats: Any difference that existed in CD8+ Simpson's diversity between patients and controls was not significant. Comparison of patients with controls identified about 27 shared CD8+ CDR3 sequences.

V was cut by 7 bases and J by 1 base, with 26 bases left in between. The CDR3 sequence is 18 residues long. CDR1 and CDR2 (germline): SGHTA, FQGTGA. Concerning this clonotype itself: Antigen unknown.

Genomic DNA templated the TCR beta VDJ and CDR3 profiling. One entry per CDR3 protein, called by TCRdb with MiXCR from the reads. The sample records more than 250,000 distinct CDR3 sequences, around 82% being singletons. Sequencing involved patients with CD8+CD57+ cell expansion previously shown by flow cytometry. There was no therapy given to any patient before the blood sampling took place. The chain has TRBV7-3 and TRBJ2-7; no clear D gene. Sequencing was done on a sample of sorted CD4+, CD8+, or CD8+CD57+ T cells (not recorded which) from PBMCs. This TCR was recovered from a human donor with aplastic anemia. The CDR3 is CASTCHADAVELSYEQYV. CDR3 nucleotides: TGTGCCAGCACCTGTCATGCAGACGCCGTAGAACTTTCCTACGAGCAGTACGTC.